A single sample is the source of the 10 T cell receptor beta chains below, sequenced in a study of early T cells in non-severe SARS-CoV-2 infection (dated by TCRdb to the early 2020s). The method was 5' RACE. Data came from a NextSeq 500. The raw public reads went through TCRdb reprocessing: fastp at Q25, MiXCR clone calling, in-frame beta chains kept. Entries that share a CDR3 protein sequence are merged under the most common genes and DNA. For this sample the table gives under 45,000 distinct CDR3 sequences, of which about a tenth were detected only once. Roughly 10% of the sample lies in the top ten. The specimen was whole blood. The receptors originated from an adult who was a healthcare worker with PCR-confirmed SARS-CoV-2 infection or an uninfected control (not recorded which).

This clonotype was counted many times. This chain joins TRBV6-5 and TRBJ1-1; TRBD1 is a possible D gene (5 bases). CDR3 size: 12 residues. The ends were cut back, 7 bases at V and 5 bases at J, with 11 bases in the middle. Germline V lookup: CDR1 MNHEY, CDR2 SVGAGI. DNA of the CDR3: TGTGCCAGCAAGGGGTTGGGGACTGAAGCTTTCTTT. This codes for CASKGLGTEAFF.

In this sample, this clonotype turned up a few times. J is TRBJ2-3 and V is TRBV29-1; either TRBD1 or TRBD2 may supply D (5 bases each). Germline CDR1 SQVTM, CDR2 ANQGSEA. CDR3 size: 15 residues. Trimming took 5 bases from V and 1 from J, leaving 16 bases between them. CDR3 in amino acids: CSVFPGTIRTDTQYF. CDR3 DNA: TGCAGCGTTTTCCCCGGGACCATCCGCACAGATACGCAGTATTTT.

The V call is TRBV14, the J call TRBJ1-6, with 9 nucleotides matching TRBD1. The V gene end was trimmed by 1 base and the J gene end by 7 bases; junction bases not matched to a gene: 5. Germline V gene sequence: CDR1 SGHDN, CDR2 FVKESK. The CDR3 sequence is 16 residues long. The DNA for the CDR3 is TGTGCCAGCAGCCAAGTGTTGGGGACAGGGAATTCACCCCTCCACTTT. This gives the protein CASSQVLGTGNSPLHF. The full variable domain, rest sourced from reference TRBV14 and TRBJ1-6, is EAGVTQFPSHSVIEKGQTVTLRCDPISGHDNLYWYRRVMGKEIKFLLHFVKESKQDESGMPNNRFLAERTGGTYSTLKVQPAELEDSGVYFCASSQVLGTGNSPLHFGNGTRLTVT.

This clonotype was seen a handful of times. The chain employs TRBV7-6 and TRBJ2-2, with D unresolved. Between the trimmed V and J ends, which lost 5 bases and 7 bases, there was a span of 11 bases. The CDR3 consists of 13 residues. The germline V gene has CDR1 SGHVS and CDR2 FNYEAQ. CDR3 region: CASSPLYGGELFF. Here the CDR3 DNA reads TGTGCCAGCAGCCCCTTATACGGCGGGGAGCTGTTTTTT. Using reference TRBV7-6 and TRBJ2-2 for the parts outside the CDR3, the full variable domain is GAGVSQSPRYKVTKRGQDVALRCDPISGHVSLYWYRQALGQGPEFLTYFNYEAQQDKSGLPNDRFSAERPEGSISTLTIQRTEQRDSAMYRCASSPLYGGELFFGEGSRLTVL.

Many counts were recorded for this clonotype. The chain is built from TRBV7-2 and TRBJ2-7, with D possibly matching TRBD1 (6 bases). The CDR3 has 14 residues. V lost 0 bases, J lost 2 bases, and 8 bases lay in between. Germline V CDR1 and CDR2: SGHTA, FQGNSA. The CDR3 bases are TGTGCCAGCAGCTTAGCAGGGGGAACCTACGAGCAGTACTTC. It codes for CASSLAGGTYEQYF.

This chain links TRBV20-1 with TRBJ1-4; TRBD1 agrees at 10 bases. The CDR3 totals 14 residues. CDR1 and CDR2 (germline): DFQATT, SNEGSKA (reference sequence). V trimming: 3 bases; J trimming: 10 bases; junction bases outside the gene matches: 8. The CDR3 loop reads CSASPGDRGLKLFF. The CDR3 DNA follows: TGCAGTGCTAGCCCGGGGGACAGGGGATTAAAACTGTTTTTT.

This clonotype appeared many times. V is TRBV6-6 and J is TRBJ1-4, with D possibly matching TRBD1 (5 bases). Germline lookup yields CDR1 MNHNY and CDR2 SVGAGI (reference sequence). The CDR3 is 14 amino acids. V lost 7 bases and J 10 bases, leaving 19 bases between the germline ends. In DNA form, the CDR3 reads TGTGCCAGCATCGCAACGGGACCTGGGGTAAAACTGTTTTTT. This sequence encodes CASIATGPGVKLFF.

This clonotype was found many times. The chain combines TRBV7-6 with TRBJ2-5, with a tentative D call TRBD1 (5 bases). V was clipped by 3 bases and J by 4 bases, with 12 bases between them. The CDR3 extends over 14 amino acids. Germline CDR1 SGHVS, CDR2 FNYEAQ. In DNA form, the CDR3 reads TGTGCCAGCAGCTTCCGTTCAGGGTCAGAGACCCAGTACTTC. Protein product: CASSFRSGSETQYF.

This clonotype was seen repeatedly, ten times or more. The gene calls are TRBV6-5 and TRBJ2-2, with 7 bases fitting TRBD2. Germline CDR1 and CDR2: MNHEY and SVGAGI. Germline trimming cut 7 bases from V and 1 base from J; bases unmatched to any gene: 3. The length of the CDR3 is 14 residues. The CDR3 spells CASKSGVNTGELFF. CDR3 bases: TGTGCCAGCAAAAGCGGGGTGAACACCGGGGAGCTGTTTTTT.

A remark on this clonotype: A much more abundant neighbour one base away suggests this may be a read error. The V and J genes are TRBV5-1 and TRBJ1-4, with D possibly TRBD1 on 6 matching bases. Germline V gene data show CDR1 as SGHRS and CDR2 as YFSETQ. CDR3 size: 17 residues. Trimming pared 4 bases from V and 1 base from J, leaving 17 bases between. The CDR3 coding sequence is TGCGCCAGCAGCCAGACAGTCGGGGGCATAACTAATGAAAAACTGTTTTTT. This translates into CASSQTVGGITNEKLFF.